This TCR beta chain stems from a study of shared clonotypes between healthy human individuals. Study results and caveats: Blood was the sole source, and tissue repertoires probably differ.

The material for each subset, its genomic DNA, was split evenly across several immunoSEQ plates. Original handling: As immunoSEQ supplied junction-only sequences (without quality scores), filtering differed. Sequenced by immunoSEQ multiplex PCR; TCRdb stores in-frame clones only, minus some. D and trimming come from the DNA, and the V and J calls and clone size come from that table. The sample records about 2.4 million clones, more than 85% being singletons. CDR3 length equals 12 residues. Germline V gene lookup returns CDR1 ENHRY and CDR2 SYGVKD. Trimming shortened V by 7 bases and J by 1 base, and 5 bases separated the two germline ends. This clone has a handful of counts. Antigen: not known.

The TCR sequence derives from a man aged 18-30 years in good health. Some clones in this sample may be carry-over from other donors' samples. The V call is TRBV10-3, the J call TRBJ1-5; the D is unclear. Input material: naive CD4+ T cells from PBMCs. Noted subset: CD45RA+ positively selected. The CDR3 DNA follows: TGTGCCATCACCCGGAGCAATCAGCCCCAGCATTTT. This sequence encodes CAITRSNQPQHF.